This TCR beta chain was captured in a study of CD8+ T cells in alopecia areata. This clone was counted between two and nine times. Extracted from the samples, RNA was reverse transcribed into cDNA to serve as the sequencing template. The repertoire was sequenced with immunoSEQ multiplex PCR; TCRdb's copy has only in-frame clones and lacks some. The sample records 180,000 or so clones, about 47% being singletons. The treatment is: oral pan-JAK inhibitor, 5-10 mg twice daily. This CDR3 comprises 14 residues. Trimming at V came to 3 bases and at J to 4 bases, leaving 2 bases not matched to a gene. Germline values: CDR1 SGHTA, CDR2 FQGTGA.

The input for sequencing was CD8+ T cells sorted from blood, taken around week 54, from a patient treated with tofacitinib. The receptor was derived from a human donor with alopecia areata. This chain uses TRBV7-3 with TRBJ2-5; 10 bases map to TRBD2. CDR3 nucleotide sequence: TGTGCCAGCAGCTTTGCTAGCGGGGGAGAGACCCAGTACTTC. Residues: CASSFASGGETQYF. Variable domain in full (rest from reference TRBV7-3 and TRBJ2-5): GAGVSQTPSNKVTEKGKYVELRCDPISGHTALYWYRQSLGQGPEFLIYFQGTGAADDSGLPNDRFFAVRPEGSVSTLKIQRTERGDSAVYLCASSFASGGETQYFGPGTRLLVL.